The 27 T cell receptor beta chains listed next were all sequenced from one sample in a study of T-cell reconstitution after alpha-beta-depleted transplantation in children. TCRbeta library preparation incorporated unique molecular identifiers. One entry per CDR3 protein, called by TCRdb with MiXCR from the PCR reads. The table lists some 300,000 distinct CDR3 sequences, around 10% of them singletons. Material: PBMCs, obtained before TCRalphabeta/CD19-depleted stem cell transplant. The receptors derive from a boy under three years old with acute myeloid leukemia, due to receive a stem cell transplant.

This clonotype has more than one count but fewer than ten. The V and J genes are TRBV28 and TRBJ2-3; possibly TRBD1 for D (7 bases). V was shortened by 4 bases and J by 2 bases, with 19 bases between the two germline ends. Germline V CDR1 and CDR2: MDHEN, SYDVKM. The length of the CDR3 is 17 residues. CDR3: CASSSWDAGQLTDTQYF. DNA for the CDR3: TGTGCCAGCAGTTCATGGGATGCGGGACAGCTCACAGATACGCAGTATTTT.

This clonotype has at least ten counts. V gene TRBV27 combines with J gene TRBJ2-2; no definite D call. Germline CDR1 is MNHEY and CDR2 is SMNVEV (reference sequence). The CDR3 is made up of 15 amino acids. Trimming shortened V by 4 bases and J by 7 bases, and 16 bases separated the two germline ends. For the CDR3, the DNA is TGTGCCAGCAGTTCATTTAAGAAGGGTTACGGGGAGCTGTTTTTT. Protein: CASSSFKKGYGELFF.

This clonotype was observed at least ten times. The CDR3 region has the DNA TGCGCCAGCGGACTCGGACAGGGTGGGCAAGAGACCCAGTACTTC. It encodes CASGLGQGGQETQYF. This chain joins TRBV5-1 and TRBJ2-5; 8 bases are shared with TRBD1. The CDR3 is made up of 15 amino acids. Germline V CDR1 and CDR2: SGHRS, YFSETQ. With 7 bases clipped from V and 2 bases from J, the junction kept 10 bases outside the gene matches.

This clonotype was picked up many times. The chain is built from TRBV9 and TRBJ2-7; 9 bases fit TRBD1. The CDR3 consists of 16 residues. J lost 2 bases, V lost 0 bases, and 6 bases had no gene match. The germline V gene encodes CDR1 SGDLS and CDR2 YYNGEE. CDR3 protein: CASSVGGDRAPYEQYF. The CDR3 bases are TGTGCCAGCAGCGTAGGAGGGGACAGGGCCCCCTACGAGCAGTACTTC.

This clonotype was seen ten or more times. The rearrangement joins TRBV11-2 to TRBJ2-7; D not certain. The CDR3 is 12 residues long. The germline V gene encodes CDR1 SGHAT and CDR2 FQNNGV. V gave up 5 bases and J gave up 2 bases, with 7 bases separating them. The CDR3 is CASSIFTYEQYF. For the CDR3, the DNA is TGTGCCAGCAGCATATTTACCTACGAGCAGTACTTC.

This clonotype was detected ten times or more. The genes are TRBV9 and TRBJ2-3; 7 bases match TRBD2. Germline assignment: CDR1 SGDLS and CDR2 YYNGEE. The V gene end was trimmed by 3 bases and the J gene end by 2 bases; junction bases not matched to a gene: 9. There are 16 residues in the CDR3. CDR3 amino acids: CASSGGASGYTDTQYF. CDR3 DNA: TGTGCCAGCAGCGGTGGAGCTAGCGGATACACAGATACGCAGTATTTT.

This clonotype was counted only a few times. The chain recombines TRBV5-1 with TRBJ1-1; 7 bases are shared with TRBD1. V lost 4 bases, J lost 2 bases, and 8 bases stayed unmatched. The CDR3 loop spans 15 amino acids. Germline assignment: CDR1 SGHRS and CDR2 YFSETQ. In DNA form, the CDR3 reads TGCGCCAGCAGCGTGAGGACAGGCGCCAACACTGAAGCTTTCTTT. It yields the protein CASSVRTGANTEAFF.

This clonotype appeared many times. The V gene is TRBV7-3, the J gene TRBJ2-6; possibly TRBD2 for D (5 bases). Trimming left V 1 base short and J 3 bases short, with 10 bases between. Germline V CDR1 and CDR2: SGHTA, FQGTGA. This CDR3 contains 16 residues. CDR3 DNA sequence: TGTGCCAGCAGCTTAAGAGTGGGAGTTGGGGCCAACGTCCTGACTTTC. Translating gives CASSLRVGVGANVLTF.

This clonotype was found a few times. V is TRBV7-9 and J is TRBJ2-7; D possibly corresponds to TRBD2 (7 bases). Germline V gene lookup returns CDR1 SEHNR and CDR2 FQNEAQ (reference sequence). V was pared by 5 bases and J by 6 bases, with 11 bases between. This CDR3 contains 12 residues. CDR3 in amino acids: CASSGGAGEQYF. Here the CDR3 DNA reads TGTGCCAGCAGCGGGGGGGCGGGCGAGCAGTACTTC.

This clonotype was picked up many times. V and J are TRBV9 and TRBJ2-7, with 8 bases identical to TRBD1. The V segment lost 4 bases and the J segment 2 bases; nucleotides outside the gene matches: 11. The germline gives CDR1 SGDLS, CDR2 YYNGEE. The length of the CDR3 is 16 residues. CDR3 coding DNA: TGTGCCAGCAGCCCACTAGGGGGACAGGAGCCCTACGAGCAGTACTTC. It encodes CASSPLGGQEPYEQYF.

This clonotype was picked up many times. The gene calls are TRBV14 and TRBJ2-1; perhaps TRBD2 as D (7 bases). Germline-derived CDR1 and CDR2 are SGHDN and FVKESK. This CDR3 comprises 14 residues. Trimming pared 4 bases from V and 3 bases from J, leaving 10 bases between. The CDR3 reads CASSRGGHYNEQFF. The CDR3 nucleotides read TGTGCCAGCAGCCGGGGGGGGCACTACAATGAGCAGTTCTTC. The entire variable domain, with the rest obtained from reference TRBV14 and TRBJ2-1, is as follows: EAGVTQFPSHSVIEKGQTVTLRCDPISGHDNLYWYRRVMGKEIKFLLHFVKESKQDESGMPNNRFLAERTGGTYSTLKVQPAELEDSGVYFCASSRGGHYNEQFFGPGTRLTVL.

This clonotype was recorded at least ten times. J is TRBJ2-3 and V is TRBV12-3 or TRBV12-4; 10 bases agree with TRBD2. There are 16 residues in the CDR3. The V gene end was trimmed by 10 bases and the J gene end by 0 bases; junction bases not matched to a gene: 10. In DNA form, the CDR3 reads TGTGCCATCAACTCTAGCGGGGGCCCTAGCACAGATACGCAGTATTTT. Amino acid sequence: CAINSSGGPSTDTQYF.

This clonotype was found many times. A read error may account for a junction end that differs from germline. This chain links TRBV4-2 with TRBJ2-3; either TRBD1 or TRBD2 may supply D (5 bases each). This CDR3 comprises 12 residues. Germline V lookup: CDR1 LGHNA, CDR2 YNFKEQ. CDR3 nucleotides: TGCGCCAGCAGCCAAGAGGGGGATACGCAGTATTTT. Translated: CASSQEGDTQYF.

The rearrangement joins TRBV24-1 to TRBJ2-3; perhaps D is TRBD1 or TRBD2 (6 bases each). V was cut by 2 bases and J by 3 bases, with 11 bases left in between. The CDR3 has 15 residues. The germline V gene has CDR1 KGHDR and CDR2 SFDVKD. The CDR3 protein is CATSDSGGRTDTQYF. In DNA form, the CDR3 reads TGTGCCACCAGTGATTCCGGGGGCCGGACAGATACGCAGTATTTT.

The V call is TRBV9, the J call TRBJ1-2, with D uncertain. V was cut by 5 bases and J by 0 bases, with 11 bases left in between. CDR3 length: 14 residues. Germline V CDR1 and CDR2: SGDLS, YYNGEE. The CDR3 DNA reads as TGTGCCAGCAGTACGGCGGGGTCTAACTATGGCTACACCTTC. This translates into CASSTAGSNYGYTF.

This clonotype appeared a few times. The chain recombines TRBV7-8 with TRBJ1-1, with TRBD1 as a possible D gene (5 bases). The V end was cut by 8 bases, the J end by 1 base, with 14 bases between. Germline V lookup: CDR1 SGHVS, CDR2 FQNEAQ. CDR3 length: 14 amino acids. Here the CDR3 DNA reads TGTGCCAGCGGGGGTAGGGAGACGAACACTGAAGCTTTCTTT. This codes for CASGGRETNTEAFF.

This clonotype was detected ten times or more. The chain carries TRBV7-6 and TRBJ2-3, with TRBD2 as a possible D gene (5 bases). Germline loops: CDR1 SGHVS, CDR2 FNYEAQ. The V end lost 5 bases, the J end lost 3 bases, and 21 bases lay between the germline ends. CDR3 length equals 17 residues. The CDR3 bases are TGTGCCAGCAGCCCCCCACCCGGGAAAGTAGGGACAGATACGCAGTATTTT. This encodes CASSPPPGKVGTDTQYF. Full variable domain (remainder filled in from reference TRBV7-6 and TRBJ2-3): GAGVSQSPRYKVTKRGQDVALRCDPISGHVSLYWYRQALGQGPEFLTYFNYEAQQDKSGLPNDRFSAERPEGSISTLTIQRTEQRDSAMYRCASSPPPGKVGTDTQYFGPGTRLTVL.

This clonotype has at least ten counts. V gene TRBV13 combines with J gene TRBJ2-4; 10 bases align to TRBD1. Per germline, CDR1 PRHDT and CDR2 FYEKMQ (reference sequence). The CDR3 runs 14 residues. The ends lost 4 bases at V and 6 bases at J; junction bases unmatched: 3. DNA of the CDR3: TGTGCCAGCAGCTATGGGACAGGGGCAAACATTCAGTACTTC. Its protein is CASSYGTGANIQYF.

This clonotype appeared a few times. The chain combines TRBV7-2 with TRBJ2-3; maybe TRBD2 (7 bases). Between the trimmed V and J ends, which lost 1 base and 8 bases, there was a span of 10 bases. Germline V gene lookup returns CDR1 SGHTA and CDR2 FQGNSA. The CDR3 totals 13 residues. CDR3 nucleotides: TGTGCCAGCAGCTTAGGGGAGGGGGGTACGCAGTATTTT. Its protein is CASSLGEGGTQYF. Together with reference TRBV7-2 and TRBJ2-3, the CDR3 gives the full variable domain: GAGVSQSPSNKVTEKGKDVELRCDPISGHTALYWYRQSLGQGLEFLIYFQGNSAPDKSGLPSDRFSAERTGGSVSTLTIQRTQQEDSAVYLCASSLGEGGTQYFGPGTRLTVL.

There are a few counts of this clonotype. This chain connects TRBV7-2 to TRBJ2-2; 9 nucleotides match TRBD2. The trim removed 4 bases at V and 0 bases at J, leaving 0 bases unmatched. The CDR3 runs 15 residues. Germline loops: CDR1 SGHTA, CDR2 FQGNSA. The CDR3 sequence is CASSSSGTNTGELFF. CDR3 nucleotides: TGTGCCAGCAGCTCTAGCGGGACGAACACCGGGGAGCTGTTTTTT.

Ten or more counts support this clonotype. This chain joins TRBV7-6 and TRBJ2-7, with D tentatively TRBD1 (6 bases). Germline lookup yields CDR1 SGHVS and CDR2 FNYEAQ. V dropped 1 base and J dropped 3 bases, with 16 bases sitting between them. This CDR3 contains 16 residues. CDR3 protein: CASSLGTPGQLYEQYF. The DNA of the CDR3 is TGTGCCAGCAGCTTAGGTACCCCCGGACAGCTCTACGAGCAGTACTTC.

This clonotype has at least ten counts. A junction boundary mismatches the germline segment, possibly from a read error. The J gene is TRBJ2-4, the V gene TRBV5-6, with TRBD2 matching over 7 bases. There are 12 residues in the CDR3. CDR1 is SGHDT and CDR2 is YYEEEE in the germline V gene. DNA of the CDR3: TGTGCCAGCAGCATTGCCGGGACTACCACCCACTTC. It specifies CASSIAGTTTHF.

This clonotype has a handful of counts. This chain links TRBV10-3 with TRBJ2-5, with D perhaps matching TRBD1 (5 bases). V dropped 4 bases and J dropped 4 bases, with 10 bases sitting between them. The CDR3 loop spans 13 amino acids. Germline assignment: CDR1 ENHRY and CDR2 SYGVKD. DNA of the CDR3: TGTGCCATCAGTGCGACAGTCGGAGAGACCCAGTACTTC. It translates to CAISATVGETQYF.

This clonotype was detected ten times or more. The chain is built from TRBV5-1 and TRBJ1-4; the D gene is possibly TRBD1 (5 bases). The germline CDR1 and CDR2 sequences are SGHRS and YFSETQ. There are 14 residues in the CDR3. The V end lost 0 bases, the J end lost 4 bases, and 7 bases lay between the germline ends. CDR3 loop: CASSLGQFNEKLFF. The CDR3, as DNA: TGCGCCAGCAGCTTGGGACAGTTTAATGAAAAACTGTTTTTT.

A few counts support this clonotype. The chain employs TRBV10-3 and TRBJ2-7; tentative D call: TRBD1 (6 bases). Germline V lookup: CDR1 ENHRY, CDR2 SYGVKD. This CDR3 has 14 residues. Trimming took 6 bases from V and 6 from J, leaving 18 bases between them. Here the CDR3 reads CAISVKIQGAEQYF. Written as DNA, the CDR3 is TGTGCCATCAGCGTGAAAATACAGGGAGCCGAGCAGTACTTC.

V usage is TRBV5-1 and J usage is TRBJ2-7; D is uncertain. Trimming removed 6 bases from V and 4 bases from J, with 8 bases in between. There are 11 residues in the CDR3. Germline CDR1 is SGHRS and CDR2 is YFSETQ. The CDR3 DNA follows: TGCGCCAGCACCGGGCCGTACGAGCAGTACTTC. Protein: CASTGPYEQYF.

This clonotype came up many times. Here the CDR3 reads CASSRIIPTVISGANVLTF. CDR3 DNA: TGTGCCAGCAGCAGAATTATTCCGACAGTGATCTCTGGGGCCAACGTCCTGACTTTC. The genes are TRBV9 and TRBJ2-6, with a tentative D call TRBD1 (5 bases). CDR1 SGDLS and CDR2 YYNGEE come from the germline V gene. Trimming cost V 4 bases and J 0 bases, with 20 bases left between them. The CDR3 has 19 residues.